These 6 T cell receptor beta chains were all obtained from the same sample, sequenced in a study of cytomegalovirus exposure and HLA in healthy donors listed by TCRdb under 2017. The library was obtained by the immunoSEQ multiplex PCR assay. For the multiplex PCR, a mixture combining 60 forward primers for TCR Vbeta segments and 13 reverse primers for TCR Jbeta segments was used. TCRdb carries this immuneACCESS record with in-frame sequences only. Its versions omit some clonotypes, under half of them owing to an unresolved V gene in the studies checked, with the rest unexplained. The sample records about 130,000 clones, around 80% of which are singletons. Jointly, the top ten make up 5% to 5.5% of the sample. Sample: PBMCs. These receptor sequences come from a man aged 30 to 45 in good health and CMV-seronegative.

The genes are TRBV5-8 and TRBJ1-6; possible D gene TRBD1, 5 bases. The CDR3 runs to 14 residues. Germline CDR1 is SGHTS and CDR2 is YDEGEE. V lost 0 bases to trimming and J lost 7 bases, with 8 bases between them. In DNA form, the CDR3 reads TGTGCCAGCAGCTTGGGCAGGGAAAATTCACCCCTCCACTTT. This gives the protein CASSLGRENSPLHF. The full variable domain, completed using reference TRBV5-8 and TRBJ1-6, is EAGVTQSPTHLIKTRGQQATLRCSPISGHTSVYWYQQALGLGLQFLLWYDEGEERNRGNFPPRFSGRQFPNYSSELNVNALELEDSALYLCASSLGRENSPLHFGNGTRLTVT.

The chain is built from TRBV28 and TRBJ2-2; 7 positions agree with TRBD1. The germline V gene has CDR1 MDHEN and CDR2 SYDVKM. The CDR3 is 15 residues long. J was trimmed by 6 bases and V by 6 bases; bases with no gene match: 10. Here the CDR3 reads CASRGETGWAGELFF. The CDR3 DNA sequence: TGTGCCAGCAGGGGGGAGACAGGGTGGGCCGGGGAGCTGTTTTTT.

V usage is TRBV2 and J usage is TRBJ1-2; weak D call: TRBD1 (6 bases). The CDR3 sequence is 15 residues long. Trimming pared 2 bases from V and 2 bases from J, leaving 12 bases between. Germline CDR1 reads SNHLY; CDR2 reads FYNNEI. CDR3 loop: CASSEQWDTNYGYTF. The CDR3 bases are TGTGCCAGCAGTGAACAATGGGACACGAACTATGGCTACACCTTC.

This chain links TRBV27 with TRBJ2-2; D is perhaps TRBD2 (5 bases). Germline V gene lookup returns CDR1 MNHEY and CDR2 SMNVEV (reference sequence). The V end was cut by 2 bases, the J end by 0 bases, with 10 bases between. CDR3 length equals 16 residues. The CDR3 DNA follows: TGTGCCAGCAGTTTAAGAAGCGGATCGAACACCGGGGAGCTGTTTTTT. This gives the protein CASSLRSGSNTGELFF.

V usage is TRBV28 and J usage is TRBJ2-1; no firm D call. The ends were cut back, 2 bases at V and 5 bases at J, with 13 bases in the middle. The germline CDR1 and CDR2 sequences are MDHEN and SYDVKM. This CDR3 has 15 amino acids. CDR3 residues: CASSLEAETDNEQFF. Written as DNA, the CDR3 is TGTGCCAGCAGTTTAGAGGCGGAAACCGACAATGAGCAGTTCTTC. The full variable domain, its missing parts supplied by reference TRBV28 and TRBJ2-1, is DVKVTQSSRYLVKRTGEKVFLECVQDMDHENMFWYRQDPGLGLRLIYFSYDVKMKEKGDIPEGYSVSREKKERFSLILESASTNQTSMYLCASSLEAETDNEQFFGPGTRLTVL.

The V gene is TRBV19, the J gene TRBJ1-5, with D perhaps TRBD1 (6 bases). Between the trimmed V and J ends, which lost 10 bases and 5 bases, there was a span of 18 bases. The V gene's germline CDR1 is LNHDA and CDR2 SQIVND (reference sequence). The CDR3 is made up of 14 amino acids. The CDR3 coding sequence is TGTGCCACCGAAGGGGGTGGCGCCCATCAGCCCCAGCATTTT. It is translated as CATEGGGAHQPQHF.